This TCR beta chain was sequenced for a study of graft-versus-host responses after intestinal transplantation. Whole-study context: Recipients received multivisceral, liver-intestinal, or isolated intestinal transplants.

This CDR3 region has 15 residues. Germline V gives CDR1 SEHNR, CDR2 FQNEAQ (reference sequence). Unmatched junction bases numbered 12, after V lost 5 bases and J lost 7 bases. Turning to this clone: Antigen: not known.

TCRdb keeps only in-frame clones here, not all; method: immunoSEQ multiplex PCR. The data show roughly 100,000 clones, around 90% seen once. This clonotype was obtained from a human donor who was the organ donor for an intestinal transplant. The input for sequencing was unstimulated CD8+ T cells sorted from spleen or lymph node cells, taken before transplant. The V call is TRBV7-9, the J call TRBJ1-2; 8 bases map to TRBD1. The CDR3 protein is CASSPRTGIIFGYTF. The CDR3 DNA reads TGTGCCAGCAGCCCACGGACAGGGATCATTTTTGGCTACACCTTC.